Following are 23 T cell receptor beta chains from one sample sequenced in a study of regulatory T cells in long-lasting Graves disease. The TCR beta library used iRepertoire HTBI primers with Arm-PCR amplification of CDR3. TCRdb re-derived calls from the multiplex PCR reads in MiXCR, one entry per CDR3 protein. This table has about 440,000 distinct CDR3 sequences, 15% appearing once. Stated time point: newly diagnosed GD, antithyroid drugs for less than 3 months. Extracted RNA from PBMCs served as the source of the TCR library. This sample also appeared in a second study, on T cells in Graves' hyperthyroidism and ophthalmopathy.

The sequenced sample was peripheral blood mononuclear cells (PBMCs), obtained at new diagnosis, from a patient treated with antithyroid drugs. The receptor source for this set is a woman aged 30 to 39 with Graves disease.

This clonotype was seen ten or more times. The rearrangement joins TRBV12-3 or TRBV12-4 to TRBJ2-3, with no clear D. Trimming took off 6 bases at V and 0 bases at J, with 4 bases between the two ends. CDR3 length: 12 amino acids. The CDR3 here is CASSLSTDTQYF. The CDR3 DNA follows: TGTGCCAGCAGCTTGAGCACAGATACGCAGTATTTT.

CDR3 region: CSARPGDRNTEAFF. CDR3 DNA sequence: TGCAGTGCTAGACCGGGGGACAGGAACACTGAAGCTTTCTTT. The chain links TRBV20-1 to TRBJ1-1; 7 bases map to TRBD1. V shed 2 bases and J 1 base; nucleotides not matched to a gene: 4. Germline V gives CDR1 DFQATT, CDR2 SNEGSKA (reference sequence). This CDR3 region has 14 residues.

The rearrangement uses TRBV12-3 or TRBV12-4 and TRBJ1-6; D is unresolved. The V end lost 9 bases, the J end lost 7 bases, and 13 bases lay between the germline ends. The CDR3 loop spans 13 amino acids. CDR3 DNA: TGTGCCAGTGGGGAGAGTATCAATTCACCCCTCCACTTT. Protein sequence: CASGESINSPLHF.

Ten or more counts support this clonotype. This chain uses TRBV12-3 or TRBV12-4 with TRBJ2-3; 9 bases agree with TRBD2. V shed 7 bases, J shed 1 base, and the junction held 9 bases outside the gene matches. This CDR3 is built from 16 residues. DNA of the CDR3: TGTGCCAGCACCCCGAGGGCTAGCGGGGGCACAGATACGCAGTATTTT. This sequence encodes CASTPRASGGTDTQYF.

This clonotype was observed many times. The J gene is TRBJ2-7, the V gene TRBV2; D uncertain. V was trimmed by 7 bases and J by 3 bases, leaving 13 bases between them. The CDR3 totals 13 residues. The germline CDR1 and CDR2 sequences are SNHLY and FYNNEI. The CDR3 coding sequence is TGTGCCAGCACCGGAGACGGATACTACGAGCAGTACTTC. Its translation is CASTGDGYYEQYF.

This clonotype showed up many times. V and J are TRBV7-9 and TRBJ2-5; 11 bases fit TRBD2. The CDR3 has 15 amino acids. Germline V gene data show CDR1 as SEHNR and CDR2 as FQNEAQ (reference sequence). The trim removed 0 bases at V and 5 bases at J, leaving 2 bases unmatched. As DNA, the CDR3 is TGTGCCAGCAGCTTAGCGACTAGCGGGACGGAGACCCAGTACTTC. It yields the protein CASSLATSGTETQYF.

This clonotype was counted between two and nine times. The chain couples TRBV6-1 to TRBJ2-7; the match to TRBD1 covers 8 bases. The germline V gene has CDR1 MNHNS and CDR2 SASEGT. The CDR3 is 14 amino acids. Trimming removed 7 bases from V and 4 bases from J; junction bases left unmatched: 9. The CDR3 is CASNDPGQDYEQYF. The CDR3 DNA follows: TGTGCCAGCAACGATCCGGGACAGGATTACGAGCAGTACTTC.

This clonotype was recorded many times. This sequence joins TRBV2 and TRBJ1-3, with unresolved D. Germline V gene sequence: CDR1 SNHLY, CDR2 FYNNEI. CDR3 length: 17 amino acids. Trimming left V 4 bases short and J 1 base short, with 17 bases between. The CDR3 here is CASSVSARRLSGNTIYF. DNA of the CDR3: TGTGCCAGCAGTGTATCGGCTCGTCGTCTTTCTGGAAACACCATATATTTT.

This clonotype was counted at least ten times. The chain couples TRBV10-2 to TRBJ2-6; 10 bases agree with TRBD1. Germline assignment: CDR1 WSHSY and CDR2 SAAADI. This CDR3 region has 20 residues. J gave up 3 bases and V 0 bases, and 11 bases lay outside the gene matches. The CDR3 bases are TGCGCCAGCAGTGAGTCGATCCGGGACAGGGGCTGGAGTGGGGCCAACGTCCTGACTTTC. It specifies CASSESIRDRGWSGANVLTF.

The chain uses TRBV6-5 and TRBJ1-1; D is unresolved. Germline V lookup: CDR1 MNHEY, CDR2 SVGAGI. Trimming took 0 bases from V and 6 from J, leaving 11 bases between them. This CDR3 contains 14 residues. The CDR3 DNA sequence: TGTGCCAGCAGTTACTCTCCAGAGATGGCTGAAGCTTTCTTT. Translating it yields CASSYSPEMAEAFF.

The chain links TRBV27 to TRBJ1-2; no definite D call. The V end was cut by 6 bases, the J end by 4 bases, with 12 bases between. The CDR3 is made up of 13 amino acids. The V gene's germline CDR1 is MNHEY and CDR2 SMNVEV (reference sequence). CDR3: CASSSHGGYGYTF. The CDR3 DNA sequence: TGTGCCAGCAGCAGTCATGGAGGCTATGGCTACACCTTC.

The CDR3 reads CASSPHRVGGELFF. CDR3 nucleotides: TGTGCCAGCAGCCCCCACAGGGTTGGCGGGGAGCTGTTTTTT. This chain links TRBV9 with TRBJ2-2; D may be TRBD1 (6 bases). The V end was cut by 4 bases, the J end by 7 bases, with 14 bases between. CDR1 and CDR2 (germline): SGDLS, YYNGEE. The CDR3 runs to 14 residues. Drawing the rest from reference TRBV9 and TRBJ2-2, the complete variable domain is DSGVTQTPKHLITATGQRVTLRCSPRSGDLSVYWYQQSLDQGLQFLIQYYNGEERAKGNILERFSAQQFPDLHSELNLSSLELGDSALYFCASSPHRVGGELFFGEGSRLTVL.

In this sample, this clonotype turned up once. This chain uses TRBV12-3 or TRBV12-4 with TRBJ2-3; TRBD2 matches at 13 bases. The CDR3 is 16 residues long. Trimming cost V 7 bases and J 3 bases; bases outside gene matches: 7. CDR3 DNA: TGTGCCAGCACCCCGGGACTAGCGGGGAAGACAGATACGCAGTATTTT. Translating it yields CASTPGLAGKTDTQYF.

On this clonotype itself: A read error is possible here, since a much larger clone lies one base away. V usage is TRBV20-1 and J usage is TRBJ2-2, with D perhaps matching TRBD2 (6 bases). The CDR3 extends over 14 amino acids. CDR1 is DFQATT and CDR2 is SNEGSKA in the germline V gene (reference sequence). Written as DNA, the CDR3 is TGCAGTGCCGCCGGGACTCACTACATCGGGGAGCTGCTTTTT. Amino acid sequence: CSAAGTHYIGELLF.

V usage is TRBV7-9 and J usage is TRBJ2-3, with no clear D. CDR3 length: 11 residues. The germline V and J ends were trimmed by 3 bases and 5 bases, with 3 bases remaining between them. The V gene's germline CDR1 is SEHNR and CDR2 FQNEAQ (reference sequence). CDR3 in DNA: TGTGCCAGCAGCTTTGAAGATACGCAGTATTTT. This sequence encodes CASSFEDTQYF.

There are many counts of this clonotype. This chain connects TRBV30 to TRBJ2-5, with D possibly being TRBD2 (6 bases). The V gene lost 0 bases and the J gene lost 0 bases, with 14 bases spanning the gap. From germline, CDR1 is GTSNPN and CDR2 SVGIG (reference sequence). This CDR3 region has 16 residues. This chain's CDR3 is CAWSVGSGGYQETQYF. In DNA form, the CDR3 reads TGTGCCTGGAGTGTAGGCAGTGGGGGGTACCAAGAGACCCAGTACTTC.

This clonotype was detected ten times or more. This sequence joins TRBV18 and TRBJ2-7, with 7 bases aligning to TRBD1. Germline CDR1 reads KGHSH; CDR2 reads LQKENI. The CDR3 has 14 residues. Germline trimming cut 5 bases from V and 1 base from J; bases unmatched to any gene: 5. The CDR3 nucleotides read TGTGCCAGCTCAACAGGGGTGGGGTCCTACGAGCAGTACTTC. This gives the protein CASSTGVGSYEQYF.

This clonotype was detected ten times or more. This sequence joins TRBV10-3 and TRBJ2-3; 7 bases align to TRBD2. After removal of 0 bases from V and 9 bases from J, the junction contained 9 bases not matched to a gene. The CDR3 extends over 15 amino acids. CDR1 ENHRY and CDR2 SYGVKD come from the germline V gene. The CDR3 DNA reads TGTGCCATCAGTGAGTCTGGCGGGAGAGGAGGGACGCAGTATTTT. This encodes CAISESGGRGGTQYF.

This clonotype was seen ten or more times. V and J are TRBV28 and TRBJ2-6; no clear D gene. This CDR3 region has 13 residues. The V and J ends lost 5 bases and 4 bases respectively, with 6 bases between them. Germline V lookup: CDR1 MDHEN, CDR2 SYDVKM. CDR3 nucleotides: TGTGCCAGCAGTGGGTCCGGGGCCAACGTCCTGACTTTC. The encoded protein is CASSGSGANVLTF.

This clonotype was counted between two and nine times. The V and J genes are TRBV20-1 and TRBJ1-5, with TRBD1 matching 8 bases. The CDR3 consists of 14 residues. V dropped 5 bases and J dropped 5; count of bases not matched to a gene: 8. Germline V gene sequence: CDR1 DFQATT, CDR2 SNEGSKA (reference sequence). CDR3 protein: CSAGGQGVYQPQHF. DNA of the CDR3: TGCAGTGCTGGAGGACAGGGTGTATATCAGCCCCAGCATTTT.

This clonotype showed up many times. The J gene is TRBJ2-1, the V gene TRBV6-5; D gene unclear. There are 13 residues in the CDR3. The V gene lost 4 bases and the J gene lost 5 bases, with 9 bases spanning the gap. Germline V CDR1 and CDR2: MNHEY, SVGAGI. DNA for the CDR3: TGTGCCAGCAGTTCCCAATATAACAATGAGCAGTTCTTC. Its translation: CASSSQYNNEQFF.

CDR3 protein: CASRRGGTSGRGVRETQYF. In DNA form, the CDR3 reads TGTGCCAGCAGACGGGGGGGGACTAGCGGGAGAGGGGTACGAGAGACCCAGTACTTC. V is TRBV28 and J is TRBJ2-5, with 14 bases fitting TRBD2. CDR3 size: 19 residues. In germline, CDR1 is MDHEN, CDR2 SYDVKM. V trimming: 6 bases; J trimming: 4 bases; junction bases outside the gene matches: 16. Variable domain in full (rest from reference TRBV28 and TRBJ2-5): DVKVTQSSRYLVKRTGEKVFLECVQDMDHENMFWYRQDPGLGLRLIYFSYDVKMKEKGDIPEGYSVSREKKERFSLILESASTNQTSMYLCASRRGGTSGRGVRETQYFGPGTRLLVL.

This clonotype has a count of ten or more. This chain links TRBV20-1 with TRBJ1-3; D uncertain. V was clipped by 3 bases and J by 7 bases, with 16 bases between them. Germline assignment: CDR1 DFQATT and CDR2 SNEGSKA (reference sequence). The CDR3 is 14 residues long. The CDR3 bases are TGCAGTGCTAGTCCGGCCTCGGGATCGAACACCATATATTTT. Residues: CSASPASGSNTIYF.